The 14 T cell receptor beta chains below were found in one sample sequenced in a study of cytomegalovirus exposure and HLA in healthy donors (dated by TCRdb to between 2016 and 2019). The library was produced with the immunoSEQ multiplex PCR assay. A mixture of 60 forward primers for TCR Vbeta segments and 13 reverse primers for TCR Jbeta segments was used in the multiplex PCR. What TCRdb holds here is the immuneACCESS table cut down to in-frame rearrangements. Part of the clones is not present; checked against another copy, under half of the missing clones reflect an unresolved V gene, and the others are unexplained. For this sample the table gives over 100,000 clones, of which approximately 78% were detected only once. The ten largest clones capture roughly 3.5% of the sample. Sequenced sample: PBMCs. All receptors come from a woman in her thirties in good health and CMV-seropositive.

The chain couples TRBV9 to TRBJ2-3; 8 nucleotides line up with TRBD2. Germline lookup yields CDR1 SGDLS and CDR2 YYNGEE. V was clipped by 3 bases and J by 5 bases; unmatched bases: 8. CDR3 length: 15 amino acids. The chain's CDR3 is CASSGGGRIEDTQYF. Here the CDR3 DNA reads TGTGCCAGCAGCGGCGGGGGGCGCATTGAAGATACGCAGTATTTT. The whole variable domain, filled in from reference TRBV9 and TRBJ2-3, reads DSGVTQTPKHLITATGQRVTLRCSPRSGDLSVYWYQQSLDQGLQFLIQYYNGEERAKGNILERFSAQQFPDLHSELNLSSLELGDSALYFCASSGGGRIEDTQYFGPGTRLTVL.

The J gene is TRBJ2-7, the V gene TRBV5-5; 11 bases map to TRBD2. CDR1 SGHKS and CDR2 YYEKEE come from the germline V gene (reference sequence). The CDR3 is made up of 18 amino acids. J was trimmed by 4 bases and V by 0 bases; bases with no gene match: 12. CDR3 sequence reads: CASSLAKLAGGRAYEQYF. The CDR3 DNA is TGTGCCAGCAGCTTGGCCAAGCTAGCGGGGGGCCGGGCTTACGAGCAGTACTTC.

The J gene is TRBJ2-3, the V gene TRBV6-4; TRBD1 matches at 12 bases. V trimming: 4 bases; J trimming: 4 bases; junction bases outside the gene matches: 9. This CDR3 is 17 amino acids long. Germline V gives CDR1 MRHNA, CDR2 SNTAGT. The CDR3 here is CASSAVGQGALADTQYF. For the CDR3, the DNA is TGTGCCAGCAGTGCGGTGGGACAGGGGGCTCTGGCAGATACGCAGTATTTT.

The chain recombines TRBV30 with TRBJ2-1, with TRBD2 identical over 8 bases. CDR1 is GTSNPN, CDR2 SVGIG, per germline (reference sequence). J was trimmed by 2 bases and V by 6 bases; bases with no gene match: 6. This CDR3 has 14 residues. As DNA, the CDR3 is TGTGCCTGTCTCGGCGGGGGGACCTACAATGAGCAGTTCTTC. Amino acid sequence: CACLGGGTYNEQFF.

This clone was counted between two and nine times. The genes are TRBV29-1 and TRBJ2-7; 9 positions match TRBD1. CDR1 is SQVTM, CDR2 ANQGSEA, per germline. V was clipped by 5 bases and J by 4 bases; unmatched bases: 6. CDR3 length: 13 amino acids. For the CDR3, the DNA is TGCAGCGTTTGGGGACAGGGTCAGTACGAGCAGTACTTC. Translation: CSVWGQGQYEQYF.

CDR3 amino acids: CASSEVGDRDTQYF. CDR3 nucleotide sequence: TGTGCCAGCAGTGAAGTTGGGGACAGGGATACGCAGTATTTT. The chain combines TRBV6-5 with TRBJ2-3; TRBD1 matches at 8 bases. V shed 5 bases, J shed 6 bases, and the junction held 7 bases outside the gene matches. This CDR3 has 14 amino acids. CDR1 is MNHEY and CDR2 is SVGAGI in the germline V gene.

The chain combines TRBV18 with TRBJ1-2; 12 bases align to TRBD1. The CDR3 loop spans 15 amino acids. Germline-derived CDR1 and CDR2 are KGHSH and LQKENI. The J segment lost 3 bases and the V segment lost 6 bases, leaving 5 bases of the junction unmatched. CDR3 DNA: TGTGCCAGCTCGCGAGGGACAGGGGGCGACTATGGCTACACCTTC. Its protein is CASSRGTGGDYGYTF.

The CDR3 DNA sequence: TGTGCCAGCAGCACCGGGACTTCTAACTATGGCTACACCTTC. Protein sequence: CASSTGTSNYGYTF. The genes are TRBV7-9 and TRBJ1-2, with a tentative D call TRBD1 (5 bases). From germline, CDR1 is SEHNR and CDR2 FQNEAQ (reference sequence). CDR3 size: 14 residues. V was clipped by 5 bases and J by 0 bases, with 10 bases between them.

This chain joins TRBV6-5 and TRBJ2-7, with no clear D. The V gene lost 6 bases and the J gene lost 1 base, with 16 bases spanning the gap. Germline assignment: CDR1 MNHEY and CDR2 SVGAGI. The length of the CDR3 is 15 residues. CDR3 nucleotide sequence: TGTGCCAGCAGCCCCACCCTCAGCAGGTCCTACGAGCAGTACTTC. This translates into CASSPTLSRSYEQYF.

The chain carries TRBV6-5 and TRBJ2-1, with D possibly TRBD2 on 6 matching bases. The CDR3 consists of 16 residues. CDR1 is MNHEY and CDR2 is SVGAGI in the germline V gene. The ends were cut back, 0 bases at V and 4 bases at J, with 13 bases in the middle. The CDR3 DNA sequence: TGTGCCAGCAGTTACTCGGGTAGCGGTCTTTACAATGAGCAGTTCTTC. Protein product: CASSYSGSGLYNEQFF.

The chain carries TRBV11-2 and TRBJ2-6, with 7 bases that match TRBD1. Losses at the gene ends were 5 bases for V and 5 bases for J; bases not matched to a gene: 18. Germline lookup yields CDR1 SGHAT and CDR2 FQNNGV. The CDR3 runs to 19 residues. CDR3 DNA: TGTGCCAGCAGCCCCCGAGGGGGCCTCCCCACTCTGAGGGCCAACGTCCTGACTTTC. The encoded protein is CASSPRGGLPTLRANVLTF.

This clone was picked up many times. V is TRBV2 and J is TRBJ2-1; D is unresolved. The V gene's germline CDR1 is SNHLY and CDR2 FYNNEI. Trimming took 8 bases from V and 3 from J, leaving 5 bases between them. The CDR3 runs to 11 residues. The CDR3 region is CASQIYNEQFF. The CDR3 DNA reads as TGTGCCAGCCAGATCTACAATGAGCAGTTCTTC.

The chain links TRBV6-5 to TRBJ1-4; D remains ambiguous. The V end lost 2 bases, the J end lost 8 bases, and 15 bases lay between the germline ends. Germline V gene data show CDR1 as MNHEY and CDR2 as SVGAGI. This CDR3 contains 15 residues. Here the CDR3 reads CASSYGPGRGEKLFF. CDR3 DNA: TGTGCCAGCAGTTACGGACCAGGACGAGGGGAAAAACTGTTTTTT.

The genes are TRBV7-7 and TRBJ2-5; D remains unclear. Germline values: CDR1 SSHAT, CDR2 FNYEAQ (reference sequence). V lost 1 base and J 1 base, leaving 13 bases between the germline ends. The length of the CDR3 is 16 residues. CDR3 amino acids: CASSLGLRSPQETQYF. The CDR3 DNA sequence: TGTGCCAGCAGCTTAGGACTTCGCTCCCCCCAAGAGACCCAGTACTTC.